This T cell receptor (beta chain) was obtained from a study of response to subunit inactivated influenza vaccine. TCRdb called the RT-PCR reads again in MiXCR, with one record for every CDR3 protein. This sample yields hundreds of thousands of distinct CDR3 sequences, of which 10% to 12% are seen a single time; approximately 11% belongs to the top ten. The germline CDR1 and CDR2 sequences are MNHNS and SASEGT. This CDR3 comprises 15 residues. The J segment lost 4 bases and the V segment lost 6 bases, leaving 10 bases of the junction unmatched. This sample was shared with a second study, whose subject was T cells expressing NK-cell markers. This second report adds: TCR beta cDNA was made by 5'RACE template switching with UMIs. The authors sequenced eight donors, of whom seven were HCMV-seropositive and one was seronegative.

The sample consisted of PBMCs from blood, taken on the day of vaccination. The clonotype comes from a man aged 45-60 years who received an inactivated influenza vaccine. The rearrangement uses TRBV6-1 and TRBJ2-7; 9 bases are shared with TRBD1. DNA for the CDR3: TGTGCCAGCAGGCCTCCGGGACAGGGCGGATACGAGCAGTACTTC. Encoded protein: CASRPPGQGGYEQYF.